This passage covers 25 T cell receptor beta chains from one sample sequenced in a study of blood T cell repertoires in COVID-19. Libraries were prepared by immunoSEQ multiplex PCR; TCRdb keeps only in-frame clonotypes and omits some of them. The sample holds 410,000 or so clones; 89% are singletons and the top ten take roughly 1.6%. Sequencing was performed on peripheral blood. The source is a woman aged 35 to 49 with COVID-19, enrolled during active disease.

V usage is TRBV28 and J usage is TRBJ2-3; 9 bases map to TRBD2. Germline-derived CDR1 and CDR2 are MDHEN and SYDVKM. CDR3 length: 20 amino acids. J was trimmed by 2 bases and V by 3 bases; bases with no gene match: 18. In DNA form, the CDR3 reads TGTGCCAGCAGTTTTTTGGGCCCCGGATTAGCGGGAGATTACACAGATACGCAGTATTTT. Protein: CASSFLGPGLAGDYTDTQYF.

The chain couples TRBV2 to TRBJ2-7, with 10 bases aligning to TRBD2. The V and J ends lost 5 bases and 4 bases, in that order; junction bases with no gene match: 5. The CDR3 runs to 14 residues. Germline values: CDR1 SNHLY, CDR2 FYNNEI. The CDR3 bases are TGTGCCAGCAGTCAAGGACTAGCGGTATACGAGCAGTACTTC. Translating it yields CASSQGLAVYEQYF.

This chain uses TRBV6-6 with TRBJ2-1; 7 nucleotides match TRBD1. The junction had 9 bases not matched to a gene; V was cut back by 6 bases and J by 1 base. Germline V gene data show CDR1 as MNHNY and CDR2 as SVGAGI (reference sequence). CDR3 length: 16 residues. In DNA, the CDR3 is TGTGCCAGCAGCCAGGCACAGGGGACGTCCTACAATGAGCAGTTCTTC. Translation gives CASSQAQGTSYNEQFF.

About this clone: Within the sample, other DNA sequences also encode this same CDR3. The rearrangement joins TRBV29-1 to TRBJ2-1; 10 bases match TRBD1. The CDR3 runs to 14 residues. The germline gives CDR1 SQVTM, CDR2 ANQGSEA. Trimming cost V 2 bases and J 3 bases; bases outside gene matches: 1. The CDR3 coding sequence is TGCAGCGTTGAAAGGGACAGGGGCTACAATGAGCAGTTCTTC. This sequence encodes CSVERDRGYNEQFF.

The gene calls are TRBV6-5 and TRBJ1-4; 7 bases are shared with TRBD1. CDR1 and CDR2 (germline): MNHEY, SVGAGI. There are 16 residues in the CDR3. With 0 bases clipped from V and 8 bases from J, the junction kept 9 bases outside the gene matches. Here the CDR3 reads CASSYSIETGREKLFF. The CDR3 DNA reads TGTGCCAGCAGTTACTCGATTGAGACAGGGCGAGAAAAACTGTTTTTT.

The chain employs TRBV6-5 and TRBJ2-1, with 7 bases lining up with TRBD2. Germline V gene lookup returns CDR1 MNHEY and CDR2 SVGAGI. CDR3 size: 13 residues. J was trimmed by 12 bases and V by 7 bases; bases with no gene match: 12. The CDR3 here is CASTHGVGGRQFF. CDR3 coding DNA: TGTGCCAGCACTCACGGGGTCGGGGGGAGGCAGTTCTTC.

This chain connects TRBV13 to TRBJ1-4; weak D call: TRBD1 (5 bases). This CDR3 spans 16 amino acids. V was clipped by 4 bases and J by 0 bases, with 12 bases between them. Looked up from germline, CDR1 is PRHDT and CDR2 is FYEKMQ (reference sequence). The CDR3 here is CASSSRPGATNEKLFF. For the CDR3, the DNA is TGTGCCAGCAGCTCTCGGCCGGGGGCAACTAATGAAAAACTGTTTTTT.

J is TRBJ1-5 and V is TRBV7-2, with D maybe TRBD1 (6 bases). V lost 2 bases and J 7 bases, leaving 12 bases between the germline ends. The V gene's germline CDR1 is SGHTA and CDR2 FQGNSA. This CDR3 is 14 amino acids long. CDR3 DNA: TGTGCCAGCAGCTTACAGGGGTCAGGGCAGCCCCAGCATTTT. Protein: CASSLQGSGQPQHF.

The V call is TRBV6-5, the J call TRBJ2-2; tentative D call: TRBD1 (6 bases). Germline V lookup: CDR1 MNHEY, CDR2 SVGAGI. V lost 7 bases and J lost 2, with 14 bases in between. This CDR3 has 15 amino acids. The CDR3 bases are TGTGCCAGCAAACAGTGGACAGTAAACACCGGGGAGCTGTTTTTT. It codes for CASKQWTVNTGELFF.

This sequence joins TRBV6-6 and TRBJ1-3; no clear D. The V gene lost 8 bases and the J gene lost 0 bases, with 14 bases spanning the gap. This CDR3 spans 15 amino acids. The V gene's germline CDR1 is MNHNY and CDR2 SVGAGI (reference sequence). For the CDR3, the DNA is TGTGCCAGCCGGGCGGGCGGAAGCTCTGGAAACACCATATATTTT. It translates to CASRAGGSSGNTIYF.

Remarks on this clone: In the same sample, other DNA sequences code for this CDR3. This rearrangement joins TRBV9 to TRBJ1-2; D is unresolved. From germline, CDR1 is SGDLS and CDR2 YYNGEE. Between the trimmed V and J ends, which lost 2 bases and 3 bases, there was a span of 8 bases. This CDR3 region has 13 residues. The CDR3 sequence is CASSVEGHYGYTF. The CDR3 coding sequence is TGTGCCAGCAGCGTTGAGGGTCACTATGGCTACACCTTC.

The J gene is TRBJ1-1, the V gene TRBV7-2; D possibly corresponds to TRBD1 (6 bases). CDR3 length: 14 residues. CDR1 is SGHTA, CDR2 FQGNSA, per germline. Trimming took off 6 bases at V and 5 bases at J, with 16 bases between the two ends. CDR3 bases: TGTGCCAGCAGTTCCGAGAGGGGGAGAACTGAAGCTTTCTTT. Its protein product is CASSSERGRTEAFF.

This chain connects TRBV6-2 or TRBV6-3 to TRBJ1-1; D perhaps matches TRBD1 (5 bases). CDR3 length equals 15 residues. The V end was cut by 2 bases, the J end by 0 bases, with 10 bases between. Germline CDR1 and CDR2: MNHEY and SVGEGT. CDR3 protein: CASSYDRPMNTEAFF. For the CDR3, the DNA is TGTGCCAGCAGTTACGACAGACCGATGAACACTGAAGCTTTCTTT.

This clone was recorded a few times. The chain carries TRBV7-3 and TRBJ2-5; the match to TRBD2 covers 8 bases. The CDR3 loop spans 15 amino acids. Trimming cost V 0 bases and J 1 base; bases outside gene matches: 1. Per the germline V gene, CDR1 is SGHTA and CDR2 is FQGTGA. The CDR3 loop is CASSLTLAGQETQYF. The DNA of the CDR3 is TGTGCCAGCAGCTTAACTCTAGCGGGCCAAGAGACCCAGTACTTC. Looking up the rest from reference TRBV7-3 and TRBJ2-5 gives the full variable domain: GAGVSQTPSNKVTEKGKYVELRCDPISGHTALYWYRQSLGQGPEFLIYFQGTGAADDSGLPNDRFFAVRPEGSVSTLKIQRTERGDSAVYLCASSLTLAGQETQYFGPGTRLLVL.

The chain recombines TRBV16 with TRBJ1-4, with TRBD1 as a possible D gene (6 bases). The CDR3 runs to 15 residues. The ends were cut back, 0 bases at V and 7 bases at J, with 12 bases in the middle. Germline loops: CDR1 KGHSY, CDR2 FQNENV. The CDR3 sequence: CASSQSGQTSEKLFF. CDR3 in DNA: TGTGCCAGCAGCCAATCTGGACAGACCAGTGAAAAACTGTTTTTT.

The chain is built from TRBV5-1 and TRBJ1-1, with unresolved D. Per germline, CDR1 SGHRS and CDR2 YFSETQ. The CDR3 is 13 amino acids. Between the trimmed V and J ends, which lost 5 bases and 3 bases, there was a span of 11 bases. The CDR3, as DNA: TGCGCCAGCAGGGCGGCAGCGCACACTGAAGCTTTCTTT. It is translated as CASRAAAHTEAFF.

The genes are TRBV5-1 and TRBJ1-2; D might be TRBD1 (6 bases). The ends were cut back, 4 bases at V and 1 base at J, with 17 bases in the middle. This CDR3 comprises 16 residues. Germline V gene lookup returns CDR1 SGHRS and CDR2 YFSETQ. In nucleotides, the CDR3 is TGCGCCAGCAGCCTTGGAACAGGGTCGGTTAACTATGGCTACACCTTC. This codes for CASSLGTGSVNYGYTF.

The rearrangement links TRBV15 to TRBJ2-7; TRBD2 aligns across 12 bases. CDR3 length: 16 amino acids. Germline-derived CDR1 and CDR2 are LNHNV and YYDKDF (reference sequence). Trimming removed 0 bases from V and 5 bases from J; junction bases left unmatched: 5. The CDR3 nucleotides read TGTGCCACCAGCAGAGATAGGACTAGCGGGAACCACGAGCAGTACTTC. It translates to CATSRDRTSGNHEQYF.

The chain combines TRBV7-6 with TRBJ2-7, with D perhaps matching TRBD1 (5 bases). The V end was cut by 6 bases, the J end by 2 bases, with 11 bases between. Germline V gene sequence: CDR1 SGHVS, CDR2 FNYEAQ. The CDR3 runs 13 residues. The CDR3 bases are TGTGCCAGCAGTAGAGACAGTCCCTACGAGCAGTACTTC. Amino acid sequence: CASSRDSPYEQYF.

The rearrangement links TRBV28 to TRBJ1-3, with 8 bases identical to TRBD1. The CDR3 contains 15 residues. Per germline, CDR1 MDHEN and CDR2 SYDVKM. After removal of 6 bases from V and 3 bases from J, the junction contained 7 bases not matched to a gene. CDR3 sequence (DNA): TGTGCCAGCAGGGGTCCAGGGGGCCTTGGAAACACCATATATTTT. As protein: CASRGPGGLGNTIYF. Full variable domain (outside the CDR3, taken from reference TRBV28 and TRBJ1-3): DVKVTQSSRYLVKRTGEKVFLECVQDMDHENMFWYRQDPGLGLRLIYFSYDVKMKEKGDIPEGYSVSREKKERFSLILESASTNQTSMYLCASRGPGGLGNTIYFGEGSWLTVV.

This clone was observed a single time. This chain uses TRBV11-2 with TRBJ2-7, with 9 positions matching TRBD2. CDR1 is SGHAT and CDR2 is FQNNGV in the germline V gene. The length of the CDR3 is 18 residues. V shed 2 bases and J 2 bases; nucleotides not matched to a gene: 13. CDR3 nucleotides: TGTGCCAGCAGCTTAAGGTTTAGCGGGAGTGGAGTCCCCTACGAGCAGTACTTC. Translating gives CASSLRFSGSGVPYEQYF.

This clone turned up a few times. This rearrangement joins TRBV7-6 to TRBJ1-5; D gene uncertain. The CDR3 sequence is 15 residues long. Germline V CDR1 and CDR2: SGHVS, FNYEAQ. V lost 1 base and J 2 bases, leaving 9 bases between the germline ends. CDR3 nucleotides: TGTGCCAGCAGCTTAGACGGGATCGGCAATCAGCCCCAGCATTTT. Translation: CASSLDGIGNQPQHF. Based on the CDR3 plus reference TRBV7-6 and TRBJ1-5, the full variable domain is GAGVSQSPRYKVTKRGQDVALRCDPISGHVSLYWYRQALGQGPEFLTYFNYEAQQDKSGLPNDRFSAERPEGSISTLTIQRTEQRDSAMYRCASSLDGIGNQPQHFGDGTRLSIL.

The chain is built from TRBV30 and TRBJ2-2, with 7 nucleotides matching TRBD1. The trim removed 4 bases at V and 5 bases at J, leaving 4 bases unmatched. The CDR3 sequence is 13 residues long. CDR1 is GTSNPN and CDR2 is SVGIG in the germline V gene (reference sequence). The CDR3 reads CAWNKQGTGELFF. Written as DNA, the CDR3 is TGTGCCTGGAACAAACAGGGGACCGGGGAGCTGTTTTTT.

Only one count was recorded for this clone. V is TRBV5-1 and J is TRBJ2-3, with 12 bases identical to TRBD2. Germline assignment: CDR1 SGHRS and CDR2 YFSETQ. V gave up 5 bases and J gave up 2 bases; unmatched junction bases: 6. The CDR3 sequence is 16 residues long. CDR3 region: CASSFGLAGNTDTQYF. In DNA, the CDR3 is TGCGCCAGCAGTTTTGGACTAGCGGGGAACACAGATACGCAGTATTTT.

The rearrangement uses TRBV28 and TRBJ2-1, with D possibly being TRBD1 (5 bases). Per the germline V gene, CDR1 is MDHEN and CDR2 is SYDVKM. V lost 9 bases and J 4 bases, leaving 10 bases between the germline ends. The CDR3 runs to 12 residues. In DNA, the CDR3 is TGTGCCAGTTCGACAGTTTACAATGAGCAGTTCTTC. Amino acid sequence: CASSTVYNEQFF.